These 2 T cell receptor beta chains share one sample of origin, sequenced in a study of molecular identifiers for immune sequencing clone quantification. TCRdb reprocessed the PCR reads via MiXCR and lists one record per CDR3 protein. The sample contains roughly 100,000 distinct CDR3 sequences, under 40% of which appear only once. Sequencing was done on a sample of naive CD8+ T cells from blood, with Jurkat cell RNA spiked in. As to subset: FACS-sorted CD8+CD4-CCR7+CD45RA+ naive T cells. The source is a human donor in good health. Some libraries in this study had Jurkat cell RNA spiked in.

This clonotype was seen only a few times. This chain connects TRBV4-3 to TRBJ1-4; TRBD1 aligns across 7 bases. The junction had 15 bases not matched to a gene; V was cut back by 3 bases and J by 2 bases. Germline assignment: CDR1 LGHNA and CDR2 YSLEER. The CDR3 consists of 19 residues. CDR3 amino acids: CASSHHNYDRVSTNEKLFF. CDR3 bases: TGCGCCAGCAGCCACCACAACTATGACAGGGTCTCGACTAATGAAAAACTGTTTTTT.

In DNA, the CDR3 is TGTGCCACGGGACGGTCCTACGAGCAGTACTTC. Amino acids: CATGRSYEQYF. The V call is TRBV28, the J call TRBJ2-7; perhaps D is TRBD1 or TRBD2 (5 bases each). V gave up 10 bases and J gave up 1 base, with 8 bases separating them. CDR3 length: 11 amino acids. Germline V gene data show CDR1 as MDHEN and CDR2 as SYDVKM.